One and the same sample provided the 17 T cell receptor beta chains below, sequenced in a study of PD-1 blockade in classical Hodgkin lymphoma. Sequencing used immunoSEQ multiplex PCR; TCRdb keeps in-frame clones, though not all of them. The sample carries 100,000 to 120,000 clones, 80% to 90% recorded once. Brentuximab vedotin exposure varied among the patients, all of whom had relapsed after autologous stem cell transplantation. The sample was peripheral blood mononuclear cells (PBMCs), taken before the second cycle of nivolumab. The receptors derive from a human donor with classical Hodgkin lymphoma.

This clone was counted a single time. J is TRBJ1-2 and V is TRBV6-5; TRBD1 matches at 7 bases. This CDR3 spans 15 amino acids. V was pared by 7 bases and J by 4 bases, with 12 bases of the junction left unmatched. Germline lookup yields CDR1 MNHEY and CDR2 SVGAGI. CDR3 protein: CASMGFRTGTYGYTF. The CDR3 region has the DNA TGTGCCAGCATGGGATTTAGGACAGGCACCTATGGCTACACCTTC.

The CDR3: CASSILGGAEQYF. The DNA for the CDR3 is TGTGCCAGTAGTATCCTCGGTGGGGCCGAGCAGTACTTC. The chain is built from TRBV19 and TRBJ2-7, with a weak D call TRBD1 (5 bases). Germline CDR1 reads LNHDA; CDR2 reads SQIVND (reference sequence). The CDR3 runs to 13 residues. Trimming shortened V by 3 bases and J by 6 bases, and 12 bases separated the two germline ends.

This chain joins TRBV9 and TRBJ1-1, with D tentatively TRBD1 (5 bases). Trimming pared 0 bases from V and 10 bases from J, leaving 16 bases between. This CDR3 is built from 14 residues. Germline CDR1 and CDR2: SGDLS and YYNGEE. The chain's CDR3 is CASSVVGQGNGAFF. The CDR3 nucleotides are TGTGCCAGCAGCGTAGTGGGCCAGGGTAATGGAGCTTTCTTT. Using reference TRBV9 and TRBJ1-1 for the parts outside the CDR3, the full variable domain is DSGVTQTPKHLITATGQRVTLRCSPRSGDLSVYWYQQSLDQGLQFLIQYYNGEERAKGNILERFSAQQFPDLHSELNLSSLELGDSALYFCASSVVGQGNGAFFGQGTRLTVV.

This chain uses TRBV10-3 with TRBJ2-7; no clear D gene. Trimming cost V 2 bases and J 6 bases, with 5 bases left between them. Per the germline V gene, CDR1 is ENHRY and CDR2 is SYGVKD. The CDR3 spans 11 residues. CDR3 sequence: CAISEALEQYF. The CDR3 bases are TGTGCCATCAGTGAGGCCCTCGAGCAGTACTTC.

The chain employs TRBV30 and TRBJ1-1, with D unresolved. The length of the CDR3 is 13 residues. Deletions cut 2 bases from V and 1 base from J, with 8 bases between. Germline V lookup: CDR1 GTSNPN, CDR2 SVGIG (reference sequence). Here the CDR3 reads CAWSSSWNTEAFF. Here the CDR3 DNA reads TGTGCCTGGAGTTCAAGCTGGAACACTGAAGCTTTCTTT.

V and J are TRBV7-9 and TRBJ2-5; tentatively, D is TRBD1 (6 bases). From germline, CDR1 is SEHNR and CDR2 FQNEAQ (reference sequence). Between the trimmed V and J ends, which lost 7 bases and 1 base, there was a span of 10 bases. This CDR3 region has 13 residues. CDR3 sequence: CASNGQTQETQYF. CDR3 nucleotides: TGTGCCAGCAACGGACAGACCCAAGAGACCCAGTACTTC. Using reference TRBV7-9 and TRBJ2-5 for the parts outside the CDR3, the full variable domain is DTGVSQNPRHKITKRGQNVTFRCDPISEHNRLYWYRQTLGQGPEFLTYFQNEAQLEKSRLLSDRFSAERPKGSFSTLEIQRTEQGDSAMYLCASNGQTQETQYFGPGTRLLVL.

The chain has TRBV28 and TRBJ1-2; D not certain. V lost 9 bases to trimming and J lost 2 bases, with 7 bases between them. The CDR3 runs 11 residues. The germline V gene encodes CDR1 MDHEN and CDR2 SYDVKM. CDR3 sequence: CARRRNYGYTF. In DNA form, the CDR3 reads TGTGCCAGGCGACGGAACTATGGCTACACCTTC.

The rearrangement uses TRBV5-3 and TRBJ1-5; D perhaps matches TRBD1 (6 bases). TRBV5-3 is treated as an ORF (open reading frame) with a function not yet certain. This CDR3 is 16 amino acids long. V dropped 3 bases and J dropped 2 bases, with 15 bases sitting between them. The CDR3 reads CARSSLGAGGNQPQHF. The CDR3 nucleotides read TGTGCCAGAAGCTCTCTTGGCGCAGGGGGCAATCAGCCCCAGCATTTT.

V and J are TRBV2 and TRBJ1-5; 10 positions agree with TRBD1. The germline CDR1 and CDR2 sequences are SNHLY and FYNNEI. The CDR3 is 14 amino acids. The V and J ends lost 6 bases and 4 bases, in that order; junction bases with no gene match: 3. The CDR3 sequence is CASRDRGQNQPQHF. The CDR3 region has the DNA TGTGCCAGCAGAGACAGGGGGCAGAATCAGCCCCAGCATTTT.

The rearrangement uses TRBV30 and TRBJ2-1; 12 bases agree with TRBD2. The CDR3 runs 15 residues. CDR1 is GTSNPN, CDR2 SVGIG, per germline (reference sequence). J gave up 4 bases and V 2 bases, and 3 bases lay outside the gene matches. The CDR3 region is CAWSFGLAGYNEQFF. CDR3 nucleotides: TGTGCCTGGAGTTTCGGACTAGCGGGGTACAATGAGCAGTTCTTC.

CDR3 protein: CASSMDRGYTGELFF. In nucleotides, the CDR3 is TGTGCCAGTAGTATGGACAGGGGTTACACCGGGGAGCTGTTTTTT. J is TRBJ2-2 and V is TRBV19; TRBD1 matches 9 bases. This CDR3 region has 15 residues. With V trimmed by 3 bases and J by 3 bases, 2 bases remained unmatched. Germline V CDR1 and CDR2: LNHDA, SQIVND (reference sequence).

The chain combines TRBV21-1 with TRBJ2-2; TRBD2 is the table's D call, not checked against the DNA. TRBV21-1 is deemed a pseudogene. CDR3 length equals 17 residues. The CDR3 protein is CASSKERAARNTGELFF. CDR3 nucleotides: TGTGCCAGCAGCAAAGAGAGGGCAGCTAGAAACACCGGGGAGCTGTTTTTT.

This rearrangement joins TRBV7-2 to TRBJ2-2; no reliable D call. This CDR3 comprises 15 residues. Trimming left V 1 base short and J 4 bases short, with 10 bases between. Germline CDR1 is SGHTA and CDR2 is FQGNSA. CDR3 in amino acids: CASSLGLAPTGELFF. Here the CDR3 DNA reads TGTGCCAGCAGCTTAGGCCTGGCGCCCACCGGGGAGCTGTTTTTT.

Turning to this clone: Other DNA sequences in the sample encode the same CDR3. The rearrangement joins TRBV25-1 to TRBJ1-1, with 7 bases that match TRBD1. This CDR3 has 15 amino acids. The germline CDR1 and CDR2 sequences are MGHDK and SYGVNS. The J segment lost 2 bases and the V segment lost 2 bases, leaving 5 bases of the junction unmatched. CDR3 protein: CASSEGTVGNTEAFF. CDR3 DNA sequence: TGTGCCAGCAGTGAAGGGACAGTAGGTAACACTGAAGCTTTCTTT.

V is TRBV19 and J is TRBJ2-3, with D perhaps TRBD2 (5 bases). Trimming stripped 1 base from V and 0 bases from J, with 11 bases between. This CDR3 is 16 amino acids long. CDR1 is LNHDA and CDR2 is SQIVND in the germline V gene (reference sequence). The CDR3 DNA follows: TGTGCCAGTAGTATAGCGGGAACCGCTAGCACAGATACGCAGTATTTT. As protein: CASSIAGTASTDTQYF.

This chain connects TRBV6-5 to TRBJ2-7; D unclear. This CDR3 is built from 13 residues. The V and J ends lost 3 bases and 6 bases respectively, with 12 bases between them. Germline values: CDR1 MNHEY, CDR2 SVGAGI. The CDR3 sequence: CASSYTVGREQYF. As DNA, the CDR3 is TGTGCCAGCAGTTATACAGTCGGGCGCGAGCAGTACTTC.

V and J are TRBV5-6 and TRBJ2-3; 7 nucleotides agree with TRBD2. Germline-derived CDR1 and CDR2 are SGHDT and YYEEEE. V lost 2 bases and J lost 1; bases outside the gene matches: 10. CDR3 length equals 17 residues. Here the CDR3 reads CASSFKGLVRGTDTQYF. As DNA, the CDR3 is TGTGCCAGCAGCTTCAAAGGACTAGTTCGTGGCACAGATACGCAGTATTTT.